This T cell receptor beta chain was found in a study of T cell responses to AZD1222 COVID-19 vaccine (dated by TCRdb to the early 2020s). For the study in its entirety: TCR sequencing was performed for fewer than 250 trial participants, of whom about 210 were given two doses of AZD1222 and some 25 were given two doses of MenACWY control vaccine. Trial participants were enrolled by age into subgroups of 18-55, 56-69 and 70-plus years, and roughly 160, 29 and 62 TCR-sequenced participants, respectively, were included in these subgroups.

Interpreted using the paper, the time point label stands for: about 28 days (+/-7) after the second vaccine dose. Because spike-specific TCR depth and breadth did not differ between the two schedules, AZD1222 recipients who got a second dose at roughly 4 weeks were pooled with those who got a second dose at roughly 12 weeks. The vaccinee samples were drawn from two UK trials, COV001 and COV002, one of which was a single-blind randomized controlled phase 2/3 trial testing AZD1222 (ChAdOx1 nCoV-19) in healthy adults. For TCRbeta chain sequencing, PBMC samples from trial participants were taken at day 0 and at day 28 after the second dose. CDR1 is given as WNHNN and CDR2 as SYGVQD, both from the germline V gene (reference sequence). The CDR3 covers 17 residues, taking in both the cysteine and the phenylalanine. This entry keeps only the CDR3 DNA: 51 bases, framed from base 1. At the junction V is shortened by 2 bases and J by 4 bases; bases outside the gene matches: 10.

The CDR3 regions of human TCRbeta chains were subjected to immunosequencing. On the study's bioinformatics: Repertoire TCRs were matched against a reference library of SARS-CoV-2-specific TCRs generated with the MIRA antigen-specificity platform. Breadth meant the fraction of unique TCRs that were SARS-CoV-2-associated, whereas depth meant the fraction of total T cells that were SARS-CoV-2-associated. Using the MIRA data, every spike-specific TCR was mapped to the spike region that the TCR reacted to and assigned to either a CD4 or a CD8 class. Log10-transformed breadth and depth values were compared by one-way ANOVA with Sidak's multiple comparisons tests. TCRdb took over this immuneACCESS table, retaining in-frame rearrangements with V and J assigned. Such tables are incomplete; in checked studies, under half of the missing clones stem from an unresolved V gene, and the remainder is unexplained. V and J calls and clone size follow that table, whereas D and trimming were derived from the DNA. Counted in this sample were roughly 120,000 clones; roughly nine tenths of them appeared once. The ten top clones hold more than 1.5% of the sample.

The paper as a whole reports these results and caveats: The vaccine-associated CD4 TCRs covered the entire spike protein, and the dominant responses fell in regions 160-218 and 743-854. Epitopes outside the regions mutated in the B.1.351 and B.1.1.7 variants were reportedly recognized by nearly half of the unique spike-specific TCRs. The 56-69-year group was small, and its depth increase did not reach significance, likely because of low power. After two AZD1222 doses, spike-specific TCR breadth and depth were significantly higher than at day 0 and than in MenACWY recipients. Because no samples from the day 14 peak response were available, repertoires could be characterized only after the peak T cell response. Most participants were white British and females outnumbered males, and the authors suggested that clonal diversity may have been underestimated. Conclusions about previously exposed vaccinees are limited because only 5 or 6 AZD1222 recipients were SARS-CoV-2 seropositive at baseline.

A remark on this clone: The antigen it recognizes is unknown. The input lacks base qualities; no much larger clone sits a single base away.

Sequenced material: peripheral blood, taken 28 days after the second AZD1222 dose. This sequence originates from an adult who received the AZD1222 COVID-19 vaccine. Here the chain combines TRBV10-1 and TRBJ2-3; TRBD1 matches 9 bases in the middle. The DNA sequence is TGCGCCAGCAGTGAGACAACCGGGACAGGGTTCGCAGATACGCAGTATTTT. Its coded protein is CASSETTGTGFADTQYF.